These 5 T cell receptor beta chains were sequenced from one sample in a study of cytomegalovirus exposure and HLA in healthy donors. The primer mix had 60 Vbeta and 13 Jbeta primers. The data were produced by immunoSEQ multiplex PCR, yet TCRdb's version contains in-frame clones alone and is incomplete. There are around 140,000 clones in the sample; around 72% occur only once, and 4.2% lies in the top ten. Sequenced sample: PBMCs. These receptors all come from a man between 45 and 60 years old in good health and CMV-seropositive.

This rearrangement joins TRBV28 to TRBJ1-4, with 7 bases aligning to TRBD1. The CDR3 runs to 15 residues. J lost 7 bases, V lost 6 bases, and 11 bases had no gene match. Germline V gene lookup returns CDR1 MDHEN and CDR2 SYDVKM. CDR3 bases: TGTGCCAGCAGCCGCTCTAGGGGGCTGAGTGAAAAACTGTTTTTT. Its protein product is CASSRSRGLSEKLFF.

V and J are TRBV7-9 and TRBJ1-2; 8 nucleotides agree with TRBD1. The CDR3 is 16 residues long. Germline CDR1 SEHNR, CDR2 FQNEAQ (reference sequence). The V segment lost 0 bases and the J segment 3 bases; nucleotides outside the gene matches: 6. The CDR3 sequence is CASSLAGSGGYYGYTF. CDR3 DNA: TGTGCCAGCAGCTTAGCGGGGTCAGGGGGCTACTATGGCTACACCTTC. Variable domain in full (rest from reference TRBV7-9 and TRBJ1-2): DTGVSQNPRHKITKRGQNVTFRCDPISEHNRLYWYRQTLGQGPEFLTYFQNEAQLEKSRLLSDRFSAERPKGSFSTLEIQRTEQGDSAMYLCASSLAGSGGYYGYTFGSGTRLTVV.

This clone was counted a few times. This rearrangement joins TRBV5-1 to TRBJ1-1, with D hard to call. The V gene lost 3 bases and the J gene lost 13 bases, with 4 bases spanning the gap. The CDR3 loop spans 8 amino acids. From germline, CDR1 is SGHRS and CDR2 YFSETQ. CDR3: CASSSGFF. As DNA, the CDR3 is TGCGCCAGCAGCTCCGGTTTCTTT.

V and J are TRBV6-1 and TRBJ2-2, with 7 bases identical to TRBD1. Looked up from germline, CDR1 is MNHNS and CDR2 is SASEGT. The CDR3 contains 14 residues. With V trimmed by 6 bases and J by 4 bases, 5 bases remained unmatched. The CDR3 loop is CASRRDSSTGELFF. Here the CDR3 DNA reads TGTGCCAGCAGACGGGACAGTTCCACCGGGGAGCTGTTTTTT.

The rearrangement links TRBV20-1 to TRBJ2-1, with D tentatively TRBD1 (5 bases). The germline V gene encodes CDR1 DFQATT and CDR2 SNEGSKA (reference sequence). Trimming took off 2 bases at V and 8 bases at J, with 7 bases between the two ends. The CDR3 covers 11 residues. The CDR3 DNA sequence: TGCAGTGCTAGAATGGGGCATGAGCAGTTCTTC. Encoded protein: CSARMGHEQFF.